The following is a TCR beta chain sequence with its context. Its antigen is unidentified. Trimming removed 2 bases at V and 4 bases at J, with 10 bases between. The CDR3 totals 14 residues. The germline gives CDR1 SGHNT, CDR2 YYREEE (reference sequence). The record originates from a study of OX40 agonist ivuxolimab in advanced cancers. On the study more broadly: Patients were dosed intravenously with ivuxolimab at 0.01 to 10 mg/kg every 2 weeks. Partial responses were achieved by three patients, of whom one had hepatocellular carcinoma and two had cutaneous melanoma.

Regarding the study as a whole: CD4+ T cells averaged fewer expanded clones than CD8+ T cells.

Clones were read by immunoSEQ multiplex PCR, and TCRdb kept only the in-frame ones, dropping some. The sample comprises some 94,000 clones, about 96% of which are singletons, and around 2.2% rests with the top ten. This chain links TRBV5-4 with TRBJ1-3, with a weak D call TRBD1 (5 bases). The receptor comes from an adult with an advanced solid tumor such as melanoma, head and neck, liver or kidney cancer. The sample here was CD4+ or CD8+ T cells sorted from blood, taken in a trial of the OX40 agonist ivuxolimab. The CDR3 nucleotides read TGTGCCAGCAGCTTAGAGGGGTCCGGAAACACCATATATTTT. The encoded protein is CASSLEGSGNTIYF.